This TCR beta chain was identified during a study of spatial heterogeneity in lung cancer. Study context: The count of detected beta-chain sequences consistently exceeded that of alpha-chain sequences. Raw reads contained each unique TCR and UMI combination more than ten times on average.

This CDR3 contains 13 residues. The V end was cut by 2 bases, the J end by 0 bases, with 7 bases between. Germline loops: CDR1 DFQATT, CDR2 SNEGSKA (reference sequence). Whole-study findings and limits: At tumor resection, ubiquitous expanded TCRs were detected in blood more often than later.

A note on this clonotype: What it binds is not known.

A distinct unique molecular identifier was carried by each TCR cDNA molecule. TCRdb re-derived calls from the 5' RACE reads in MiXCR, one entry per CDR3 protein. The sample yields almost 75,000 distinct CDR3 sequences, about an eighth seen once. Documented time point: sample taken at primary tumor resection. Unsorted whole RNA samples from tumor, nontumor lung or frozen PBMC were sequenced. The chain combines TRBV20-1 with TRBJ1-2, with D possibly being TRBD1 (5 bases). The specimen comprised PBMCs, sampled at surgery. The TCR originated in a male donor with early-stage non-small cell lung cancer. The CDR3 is CSARSTANYGYTF. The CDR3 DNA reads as TGCAGTGCTAGATCGACAGCTAACTATGGCTACACCTTC.